This paragraph reports one T cell receptor (beta chain). Its specificity is not known. The sample is drawn from a study of CD8 T cells in Susac syndrome. Findings and caveats of the study: An acknowledgment was made by the study that its TCR sequencing and HLA analysis involved relatively few individuals.

From blood CD8+ and CD4+ T cells, TCR beta sequences were generated. Both CD4+ and CD8+ T cells were negatively isolated, and TEMRA cells underwent FACS enrichment. CDR3 size: 13 residues. The V and J ends lost 7 bases and 6 bases, in that order; junction bases with no gene match: 7. Germline values: CDR1 DFQATT, CDR2 SNEGSKA (reference sequence). When the RNA was reverse transcribed, random hexamers were used with an input of 0.5 to 1 ug. TCR beta CDR3 was amplified by immunoSEQ multiplex PCR. This amplification extended across 54 Vbeta and 13 Jbeta segments. TCRdb redid the calling of the immunoSEQ multiplex PCR reads with MiXCR, one entry per CDR3 protein. The sample yields approximately 150,000 distinct CDR3 sequences, roughly 94% seen once.

Sequenced sample: CD4+ T cells from PBMCs. The clonotype was recovered from a human donor in good health. This sequence joins TRBV20-1 and TRBJ2-1, with 9 nucleotides matching TRBD2. CDR3 bases: TGCAGTGTCGTAGCGGGAGTAGGCAATGAGCAGTTCTTC. Amino acids: CSVVAGVGNEQFF.